Listed below are T cell receptor beta chains from one sample, sequenced in a study of T cell repertoires and HLA-DP antigens. Using immunoSEQ multiplex PCR, the repertoire was profiled, and TCRdb retains in-frame clones only, with some absent. The sample records approximately 86,000 clones, 86% being singletons. Antigens for these TCRs are unknown. Sample: CD4+ T cells from PBMCs. These receptors came from a man between 45 and 60 years old in good health and CMV-seronegative. CDR3s include the opening cysteine and the closing phenylalanine or tryptophan. D genes are given only for firm matches. The size field is filled for only some rows; it gives once, few, many or a size class.

>TRBJ1-1|.|TRBV5-1|TRBD1
CASSLPPTGGPNTEAFF
TGCGCCAGCAGTCTCCCTCCGACAGGGGGACCAAACACTGAAGCTTTCTTT
>TRBJ1-1|once|TRBV5-4|.
CASSLERVTEAFF
TGTGCCAGCAGCTTGGAGAGGGTCACTGAAGCTTTCTTT
>TRBJ2-5|.|TRBV12-5|TRBD1
CASGLGQGKETQYF
TGTGCTAGTGGTTTGGGACAGGGAAAAGAGACCCAGTACTTC
>TRBJ2-1|.|TRBV7-9|.
CASSPYGGHEQFF
TGTGCCAGCAGCCCCTATGGGGGCCATGAGCAGTTCTTC
>TRBJ2-5|once|TRBV2|.
CASRSGETQYF
TGTGCCAGCAGGAGCGGGGAGACCCAGTACTTC
>TRBJ2-7|.|TRBV7-9|.
CASSPDAYWVGYF
TGTGCCAGCAGCCCAGATGCTTATTGGGTGGGGTACTTC
>TRBJ2-1|once|TRBV25-1|TRBD2
CASSEAPLAGDPNEQFF
TGTGCCAGCAGTGAAGCCCCCCTAGCGGGGGACCCCAATGAGCAGTTCTTC
>TRBJ2-7|.|TRBV23-1|TRBD1
CASRQGVEVCYEQYF
TGCGCCAGCCGACAGGGGGTGGAAGTCTGCTACGAGCAGTACTTC
>TRBJ1-6|.|TRBV15|.
CATSRDVNNSPLHF
TGTGCCACCAGCCGGGACGTTAACAATTCACCCCTCCACTTT
>TRBJ1-6|.|TRBV30|.
CAWSVPRRGLNSPLHF
TGTGCCTGGAGTGTACCGAGGAGGGGCTTAAATTCACCCCTCCACTTT
>TRBJ1-5|.|TRBV28|.
CASSLGGGFGQPQHF
TGTGCCAGCAGTTTGGGGGGGGGTTTCGGTCAGCCCCAGCATTTT
>TRBJ2-2|.|TRBV7-2|.
CASSPRVMSQNTGELFF
TGTGCCAGCAGCCCCAGAGTAATGTCTCAGAACACCGGGGAGCTGTTTTTT
>TRBJ1-1|.|TRBV4-2|.
CASSQDIRKMNTEAFF
TGTGCCAGCAGCCAAGATATCCGGAAAATGAACACTGAAGCTTTCTTT
>TRBJ2-2|.|TRBV18|.
CASSLHKPGASGTGELFF
TGTGCCAGCTCACTTCACAAACCGGGGGCGTCGGGCACCGGGGAGCTGTTTTTT
>TRBJ2-3|.|TRBV28|.
CASSLLLPGSTDTQYF
TGTGCCAGCAGTTTATTGCTTCCCGGGAGCACAGATACGCAGTATTTT